The clone carrying this TCR beta chain appeared once. This specimen belongs to a study of blood T cell repertoires in COVID-19. Whole-study context: PBMCs, B-cell-depleted T cells, or T cells provided the cDNA or gDNA that made up the material.

Repertoires were generated with immunoSEQ multiplex PCR, while TCRdb's copy carries only in-frame clones and drops some. The repertoire holds more than 150,000 clones, with more than 85% as singletons. This receptor was identified in a man in his 70s with active or convalescent COVID-19. The sample comprised peripheral blood.

The DNA for the CDR3 is TGTGCCAGCGGGGACTCTTTCTACGAGCAGTACTTC. This encodes CASGDSFYEQYF. The genes are TRBV2 and TRBJ2-7; TRBD2 might be the D (6 bases). Germline CDR1 is SNHLY and CDR2 is FYNNEI. Deletions cut 8 bases from V and 3 bases from J, with 11 bases between. The CDR3 is 12 residues long.